The rows below give T cell receptor beta chains drawn from one sample of a study of blood T cell repertoires in COVID-19. Libraries were prepared by immunoSEQ multiplex PCR; TCRdb keeps only in-frame clonotypes and omits some of them. The sample holds 290,000 or so clones, about 82% seen once. The sample comprised peripheral blood. Receptors were obtained from a man in his fifties with active or convalescent COVID-19. CDR3s include the opening cysteine and the closing phenylalanine or tryptophan. D genes are given only for firm matches. The size entry is marked missing in some rows and otherwise reads once, few, many or a size class.

J gene: TRBJ2-3; V gene: TRBV29-1; clone size: .; D gene: .; CDR3 protein: CSARPDGSPADTQYF; CDR3 DNA: TGCAGCGCCCGCCCCGACGGTAGCCCGGCCGATACGCAGTATTTT
J gene: TRBJ1-1; V gene: TRBV19; clone size: once; D gene: TRBD1; CDR3 protein: CASSIGAGGYDEAFF; CDR3 DNA: TGTGCCAGTAGTATAGGCGCAGGGGGCTATGATGAAGCTTTCTTT
J gene: TRBJ1-1; V gene: TRBV5-8; clone size: .; D gene: .; CDR3 protein: CASSLVADTEAFF; CDR3 DNA: TGTGCCAGCAGCTTGGTGGCGGACACTGAAGCTTTCTTT
J gene: TRBJ2-1; V gene: TRBV7-9; clone size: .; D gene: .; CDR3 protein: CASSLAGKTYNEQFF; CDR3 DNA: TGTGCCAGCAGCTTAGCCGGGAAAACCTACAATGAGCAGTTCTTC
J gene: TRBJ2-7; V gene: TRBV20-1; clone size: .; D gene: .; CDR3 protein: CSASWRVEQYF; CDR3 DNA: TGCAGTGCTAGTTGGCGGGTGGAGCAGTACTTC
J gene: TRBJ1-3; V gene: TRBV5-1; clone size: .; D gene: .; CDR3 protein: CASSLTGTNTIYF; CDR3 DNA: TGCGCCAGCAGTCTTACAGGGACAAACACCATATATTTT
J gene: TRBJ2-5; V gene: TRBV7-6; clone size: .; D gene: .; CDR3 protein: CASSLEGGWKETQYF; CDR3 DNA: TGTGCCAGCAGCTTAGAAGGAGGATGGAAAGAGACCCAGTACTTC
J gene: TRBJ2-7; V gene: TRBV29-1; clone size: .; D gene: TRBD1; CDR3 protein: CSVIGTGGHEQYF; CDR3 DNA: TGCAGCGTTATAGGGACAGGGGGGCACGAGCAGTACTTC
J gene: TRBJ2-7; V gene: TRBV24-1; clone size: .; D gene: .; CDR3 protein: CATSDLATSYEQYF; CDR3 DNA: TGTGCCACCAGTGATTTGGCCACTTCCTACGAGCAGTACTTC
J gene: TRBJ1-5; V gene: TRBV5-6; clone size: .; D gene: .; CDR3 protein: CASSLGPRDYGQPQHF; CDR3 DNA: TGTGCCAGCAGCTTGGGCCCCAGGGATTACGGACAGCCCCAGCATTTT
J gene: TRBJ2-1; V gene: TRBV5-4; clone size: once; D gene: TRBD1; CDR3 protein: CASSTGQGTYNEQFF; CDR3 DNA: TGTGCCAGCAGCACCGGACAGGGGACCTACAATGAGCAGTTCTTC
J gene: TRBJ1-1; V gene: TRBV28; clone size: few; D gene: .; CDR3 protein: CASSPRVVGAFF; CDR3 DNA: TGTGCCAGCAGTCCCCGGGTGGTGGGAGCTTTCTTT
J gene: TRBJ2-1; V gene: TRBV30; clone size: .; D gene: .; CDR3 protein: CAWSVQYRTDNEQFF; CDR3 DNA: TGTGCCTGGAGTGTACAGTACCGCACCGACAATGAGCAGTTCTTC
J gene: TRBJ2-3; V gene: TRBV5-6; clone size: .; D gene: .; CDR3 protein: CASSLLRTQGYTDTQYF; CDR3 DNA: TGTGCCAGCAGCCTTCTCAGGACACAGGGTTACACAGATACGCAGTATTTT
J gene: TRBJ1-4; V gene: TRBV20-1; clone size: .; D gene: .; CDR3 protein: CSASRGFGANEKLFF; CDR3 DNA: TGCAGTGCTAGTCGGGGGTTCGGGGCTAATGAAAAACTGTTTTTT
J gene: TRBJ1-2; V gene: TRBV29-1; clone size: .; D gene: TRBD1; CDR3 protein: CSALLAGQGPAYGYTF; CDR3 DNA: TGCAGCGCTCTACTTGCGGGACAGGGGCCCGCCTATGGCTACACCTTC
J gene: TRBJ1-1; V gene: TRBV6-2/TRBV6-3; clone size: .; D gene: TRBD1; CDR3 protein: CASSYAAGGRVEAFF; CDR3 DNA: TGTGCCAGCAGTTACGCGGCAGGGGGTCGGGTGGAAGCTTTCTTT
J gene: TRBJ2-1; V gene: TRBV28; clone size: .; D gene: .; CDR3 protein: CASSLRRAGSYNEQFF; CDR3 DNA: TGTGCCAGCAGTTTACGGCGGGCCGGCTCCTACAATGAGCAGTTCTTC
J gene: TRBJ2-1; V gene: TRBV5-6; clone size: .; D gene: TRBD2; CDR3 protein: CASSQGLAGVVEQFF; CDR3 DNA: TGTGCCAGCAGCCAGGGACTAGCGGGAGTGGTTGAGCAGTTCTTC
J gene: TRBJ2-1; V gene: TRBV7-7; clone size: .; D gene: TRBD2; CDR3 protein: CASSPASSGGYNEQFF; CDR3 DNA: TGTGCTAGCAGCCCGGCTTCTAGCGGGGGGTACAATGAGCAGTTCTTC
J gene: TRBJ1-6; V gene: TRBV19; clone size: .; D gene: TRBD1; CDR3 protein: CASSSGGTGQLNSPLHF; CDR3 DNA: TGTGCCAGTAGTTCCGGTGGGACGGGACAGTTAAATTCACCCCTCCACTTT
J gene: TRBJ2-2; V gene: TRBV28; clone size: .; D gene: .; CDR3 protein: CASSPRPDRYPGELFF; CDR3 DNA: TGTGCCAGCAGTCCACGCCCCGACAGGTATCCCGGGGAGCTGTTTTTT
J gene: TRBJ2-7; V gene: TRBV18; clone size: .; D gene: TRBD2; CDR3 protein: CASSPRILAGTNEQYF; CDR3 DNA: TGTGCCAGCTCACCACGGATACTAGCGGGAACCAACGAGCAGTACTTC
J gene: TRBJ2-7; V gene: TRBV12-3/TRBV12-4; clone size: .; D gene: .; CDR3 protein: CASSFRQAGEQYF; CDR3 DNA: TGTGCCAGCAGTTTCCGACAGGCAGGCGAGCAGTACTTC
J gene: TRBJ2-1; V gene: TRBV5-1; clone size: .; D gene: TRBD2; CDR3 protein: CASSLDPSSGSEQFF; CDR3 DNA: TGCGCCAGCAGCTTGGACCCATCTAGCGGGTCGGAGCAGTTCTTC
J gene: TRBJ1-3; V gene: TRBV5-1; clone size: .; D gene: TRBD1; CDR3 protein: CASSSQQGAGNTIYF; CDR3 DNA: TGCGCCAGCAGCTCACAACAGGGGGCTGGAAACACCATATATTTT
J gene: TRBJ1-1; V gene: TRBV3-1/TRBV3-2; clone size: .; D gene: .; CDR3 protein: CASNIRSGTQNTEAFF; CDR3 DNA: TGTGCCAGCAACATACGGTCCGGGACACAAAACACTGAAGCTTTCTTT
J gene: TRBJ1-5; V gene: TRBV19; clone size: .; D gene: .; CDR3 protein: CASNPGRGNQPQHF; CDR3 DNA: TGTGCCAGTAACCCAGGGAGGGGCAATCAGCCCCAGCATTTT
J gene: TRBJ1-2; V gene: TRBV7-9; clone size: .; D gene: .; CDR3 protein: CASSLGTALLYGYTF; CDR3 DNA: TGTGCCAGCAGCTTAGGGACAGCCCTACTTTATGGCTACACCTTC
J gene: TRBJ2-7; V gene: TRBV6-5; clone size: .; D gene: TRBD2; CDR3 protein: CASSSPKGGEQYF; CDR3 DNA: TGTGCCAGCAGCTCCCCTAAGGGAGGGGAGCAGTACTTC
J gene: TRBJ2-3; V gene: TRBV24-1; clone size: .; D gene: TRBD1; CDR3 protein: CATSDGQGSTDTQYF; CDR3 DNA: TGTGCCACATCCGACGGACAGGGATCCACAGATACGCAGTATTTT
J gene: TRBJ2-1; V gene: TRBV11-3; clone size: .; D gene: .; CDR3 protein: CASSLGLYNEQFF; CDR3 DNA: TGTGCCAGCAGCTTAGGGCTCTACAATGAGCAGTTCTTC
J gene: TRBJ1-4; V gene: TRBV15; clone size: few; D gene: .; CDR3 protein: CATSRRSVQSNEKLFF; CDR3 DNA: TGTGCCACCAGCAGGAGATCGGTACAGTCTAATGAAAAACTGTTTTTT
J gene: TRBJ2-3; V gene: TRBV29-1; clone size: .; D gene: .; CDR3 protein: CSVEKGSISTDTQYF; CDR3 DNA: TGCAGCGTTGAAAAAGGGAGTATTAGCACAGATACGCAGTATTTT
J gene: TRBJ2-1; V gene: TRBV7-2; clone size: .; D gene: TRBD2; CDR3 protein: CASSSTSGGYNEQFF; CDR3 DNA: TGTGCCAGCAGCTCGACTAGCGGGGGATACAATGAGCAGTTCTTC
J gene: TRBJ2-1; V gene: TRBV4-1; clone size: .; D gene: .; CDR3 protein: CASSLRGNEQFF; CDR3 DNA: TGCGCCAGCAGCCTCCGGGGGAATGAGCAGTTCTTC
J gene: TRBJ1-1; V gene: TRBV19; clone size: .; D gene: TRBD1; CDR3 protein: CASTTGQGHTEAFF; CDR3 DNA: TGTGCCAGTACCACGGGACAGGGACACACTGAAGCTTTCTTT
J gene: TRBJ1-3; V gene: TRBV7-9; clone size: .; D gene: .; CDR3 protein: CASSVPGSSGNTIYF; CDR3 DNA: TGTGCCAGCAGCGTTCCTGGGAGCTCTGGAAACACCATATATTTT
J gene: TRBJ1-2; V gene: TRBV6-2/TRBV6-3; clone size: once; D gene: .; CDR3 protein: CASSLQGPQGYTF; CDR3 DNA: TGTGCCAGCAGCCTACAGGGCCCGCAAGGCTACACCTTC
J gene: TRBJ1-5; V gene: TRBV9; clone size: .; D gene: .; CDR3 protein: CASSLSGYQPQHF; CDR3 DNA: TGTGCCAGCAGCCTTTCAGGGTACCAGCCCCAGCATTTT
J gene: TRBJ1-1; V gene: TRBV12-3/TRBV12-4; clone size: once; D gene: .; CDR3 protein: CASSLRDTEAFF; CDR3 DNA: TGTGCCAGCAGTTTACGGGACACTGAAGCTTTCTTT
J gene: TRBJ1-1; V gene: TRBV18; clone size: .; D gene: .; CDR3 protein: CASSRGQVGLNTEAFF; CDR3 DNA: TGTGCCAGCTCACGAGGGCAGGTGGGTTTGAACACTGAAGCTTTCTTT
J gene: TRBJ2-7; V gene: TRBV10-3; clone size: .; D gene: .; CDR3 protein: CAISEQAYEQYF; CDR3 DNA: TGTGCCATCAGTGAGCAGGCATACGAGCAGTACTTC
J gene: TRBJ1-2; V gene: TRBV21-1; clone size: .; D gene: .; CDR3 protein: CASSHRTTDREGDYGYTF; CDR3 DNA: TGTGCCAGCAGCCATCGAACTACGGACAGGGAAGGGGACTATGGCTACACCTTC
J gene: TRBJ1-3; V gene: TRBV29-1; clone size: .; D gene: .; CDR3 protein: CSAGQSSGNTIYF; CDR3 DNA: TGCAGCGCCGGACAGTCCTCTGGAAACACCATATATTTT
J gene: TRBJ2-5; V gene: TRBV9; clone size: .; D gene: TRBD1; CDR3 protein: CASSVRTGGVETQYF; CDR3 DNA: TGTGCCAGCAGCGTACGGACAGGGGGCGTAGAGACCCAGTACTTC
J gene: TRBJ2-1; V gene: TRBV10-2; clone size: .; D gene: .; CDR3 protein: CAEDRLFKRNEQFF; CDR3 DNA: TGCGCCGAAGACAGGCTATTCAAGCGGAATGAGCAGTTCTTC
J gene: TRBJ1-4; V gene: TRBV5-1; clone size: .; D gene: .; CDR3 protein: CASKPSPGVGNEKLFF; CDR3 DNA: TGCGCCAGCAAACCTTCCCCAGGGGTGGGGAATGAAAAACTGTTTTTT
J gene: TRBJ2-7; V gene: TRBV2; clone size: .; D gene: .; CDR3 protein: CASSVVSSYEQYF; CDR3 DNA: TGTGCCAGCAGTGTGGTGAGCTCCTACGAGCAGTACTTC